The sequence of this T cell receptor (beta chain) was determined in a study of TIL therapy for anti-PD-1-resistant metastatic lung cancer (dated by TCRdb to 2020 to 2023). General notes on the study: Before any PD-1/PD-L1 blockade was given, tumors were harvested, nivolumab was then administered, and patients who progressed went on to receive lymphodepletion, an infusion of expanded TIL, and IL-2. Enrolled patients had a median age of roughly 54 years (range about 38-85) and a median tumor PD-L1 proportion score of approximately 6.2%. The cohort was composed predominantly of lung adenocarcinoma, with a few EGFR-mutant and two ALK-rearranged tumors included, and half of patients were identified as current or former smokers. Across the cohort, whole-exome sequencing showed a median non-synonymous tumor mutation burden of approximately 1.5 mutations per megabase. Clonotypes were tracked across tumor, expanded TIL product and serial blood samples by T cell receptor beta sequencing of tumor and peripheral blood. Study-wide findings and limitations: Clonotypes from the infused TIL partially replaced the baseline peripheral repertoire and then declined over months, and persistence showed no apparent association with response. The study protocol defined all tumor marker inferences as exploratory. The cohort was highly selected, with more treatment-naive, never-smoker and oncogene-addicted patients than typical, limiting generalizability.

Notes on this clone: This clone's antigen is unknown. Per-nucleotide qualities are absent, and no much larger clonotype sits a single base away.

The meaning of the sample's time point label: pre-treatment sample, taken before nivolumab and TIL therapy. Between October 2017 and January 2020, a dual-center phase I trial enrolled adults who had stage 4 NSCLC. The samples were obtained from a phase I trial that was single-arm and open-label and tested tumor-infiltrating lymphocyte therapy combined with nivolumab in advanced non-small cell lung cancer. Blood mononuclear cells were isolated from EDTA tubes by Ficoll gradient and were snap-frozen as pellets, and DNA was extracted with a Qiagen mini-prep kit. TCR beta CDR3 regions were amplified from genomic DNA with the immunoSEQ v3 hsTCRB kit using bias-controlled multiplex PCR. TCR libraries were sequenced on an Illumina NextSeq 500 to approximately 2 million read pairs for survey level or about 5-6 million for deep level. Turning to the authors' computational methods: The immunoSEQ Analyzer software assigned V, D and J genes, filtered out non-productive sequences, and reported clonality. Repertoires were compared by productive Simpson clonality and by the Morisita overlap index of productive TRB rearrangements between infused TIL and blood. Absolute clonotype counts in blood were estimated by multiplying the lymphocyte count by the CD3+ fraction and by the productive frequency of the clone. Held by TCRdb, this immuneACCESS table contains in-frame sequences only and omits some clones. Under half of the omission traces to an unresolved V gene where checked; the cause of the rest is unknown. V and J calls and clone size come straight from that table; D and trimming were deduced from the DNA. The sample profile shows approximately 60,000 clones; roughly 70% of them were found once. The top ten clonotypes cover around 1.9% of the sample.

Its CDR3 holds 18 amino acids, cysteine through phenylalanine. Only the CDR3 region is kept as DNA, spanning 54 bases read in frame from base 1. Based on the germline V gene, the CDR1 and CDR2 sequences are SNHLY and FYNNEI. The trim is 4 bases for V and 0 bases for J, with a gap of 21 bases between the germline ends. The material sequenced was blood, taken at baseline. The sequence was obtained from a person aged 25-85 years with non-small cell lung cancer. Recombination joined TRBV2 with TRBJ1-2; the D gene cannot be named for sure. The DNA sequence follows: TGTGCCAGCAGTGTCGATTATGGGATGAGATCCTCTAACTATGGCTACACCTTC. This codes for CASSVDYGMRSSNYGYTF.